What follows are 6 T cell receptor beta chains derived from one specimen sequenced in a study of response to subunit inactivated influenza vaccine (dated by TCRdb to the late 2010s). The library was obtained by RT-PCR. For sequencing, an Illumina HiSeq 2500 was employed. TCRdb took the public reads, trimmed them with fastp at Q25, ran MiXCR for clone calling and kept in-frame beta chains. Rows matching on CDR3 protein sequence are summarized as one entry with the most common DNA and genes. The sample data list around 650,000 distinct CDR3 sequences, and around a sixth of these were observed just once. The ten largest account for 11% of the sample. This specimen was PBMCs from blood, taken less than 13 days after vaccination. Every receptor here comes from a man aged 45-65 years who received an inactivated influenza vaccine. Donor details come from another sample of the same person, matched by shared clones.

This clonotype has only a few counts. CDR3 protein: CASSLIGSGANVLTF. DNA for the CDR3: TGTGCCAGCAGCTTAATTGGCTCTGGGGCCAACGTCCTGACTTTC. The chain employs TRBV7-9 and TRBJ2-6; D gene unclear. This CDR3 has 15 residues. V dropped 2 bases and J dropped 0 bases, with 5 bases sitting between them. CDR1 SEHNR and CDR2 FQNEAQ come from the germline V gene (reference sequence). Full variable domain (missing parts from reference TRBV7-9 and TRBJ2-6): DTGVSQNPRHKITKRGQNVTFRCDPISEHNRLYWYRQTLGQGPEFLTYFQNEAQLEKSRLLSDRFSAERPKGSFSTLEIQRTEQGDSAMYLCASSLIGSGANVLTFGAGSRLTVL.

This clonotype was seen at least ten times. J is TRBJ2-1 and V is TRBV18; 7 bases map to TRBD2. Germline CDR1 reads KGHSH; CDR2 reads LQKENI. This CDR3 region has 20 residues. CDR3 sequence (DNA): TGTGTCCACCAGCTCACCATAGTGAGGGCGGAGCGGGGCCCCTACAATGAGCAGTTCTTC. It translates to CVHQLTIVRAERGPYNEQFF.

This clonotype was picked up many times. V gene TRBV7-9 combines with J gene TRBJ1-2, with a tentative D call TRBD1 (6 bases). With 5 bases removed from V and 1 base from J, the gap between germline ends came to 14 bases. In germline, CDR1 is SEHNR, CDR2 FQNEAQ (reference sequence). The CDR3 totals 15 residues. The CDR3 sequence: CASSGPGTFNYGYTF. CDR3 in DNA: TGTGCCAGCAGCGGACCCGGGACATTTAACTATGGCTACACCTTC.

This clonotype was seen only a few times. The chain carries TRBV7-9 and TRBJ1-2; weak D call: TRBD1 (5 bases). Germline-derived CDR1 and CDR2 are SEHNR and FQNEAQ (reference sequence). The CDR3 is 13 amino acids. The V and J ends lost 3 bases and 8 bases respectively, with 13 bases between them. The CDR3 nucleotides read TGTGCCAGCAGCTTGTCGGGGGTAGGCGGCTACACCTTC. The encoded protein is CASSLSGVGGYTF. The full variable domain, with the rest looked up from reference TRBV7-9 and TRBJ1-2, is DTGVSQNPRHKITKRGQNVTFRCDPISEHNRLYWYRQTLGQGPEFLTYFQNEAQLEKSRLLSDRFSAERPKGSFSTLEIQRTEQGDSAMYLCASSLSGVGGYTFGSGTRLTVV.

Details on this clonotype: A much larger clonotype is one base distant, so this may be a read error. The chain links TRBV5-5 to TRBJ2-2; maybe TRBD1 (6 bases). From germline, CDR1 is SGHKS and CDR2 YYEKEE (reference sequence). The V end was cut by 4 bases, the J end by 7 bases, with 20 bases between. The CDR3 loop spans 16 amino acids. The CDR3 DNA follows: TGTGCCAGCAGCGGCAAGCTCGGGACATACATCGGGGAGCTGTTTTTT. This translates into CASSGKLGTYIGELFF.

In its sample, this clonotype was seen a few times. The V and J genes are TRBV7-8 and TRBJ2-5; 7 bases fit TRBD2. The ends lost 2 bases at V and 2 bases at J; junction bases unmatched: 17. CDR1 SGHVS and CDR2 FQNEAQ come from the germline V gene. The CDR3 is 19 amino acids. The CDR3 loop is CASSLMVAGPARLQETQYF. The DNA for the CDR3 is TGTGCCAGCAGCTTAATGGTAGCGGGCCCGGCCCGTCTACAAGAGACCCAGTACTTC.